Shown below are 32 T cell receptor beta chains from a single sample sequenced in a study of blood T cells in healthy people across ages. A second PCR, run for about 7 to 11 cycles, used a sample-barcoded 5' primer plus a J-beta primer mix. TCRdb reprocessed the 5' RACE reads with MiXCR, giving one entry per CDR3 protein. The sample has approximately 940,000 distinct CDR3 sequences; under 50% are singletons. The sequencing input was blood. These receptors all come from a man younger than 40 in good health.

This clonotype came up a few times. J is TRBJ2-3 and V is TRBV7-9; 11 bases agree with TRBD1. V lost 5 bases to trimming and J lost 6 bases; unmatched junction nucleotides: 4. There are 14 residues in the CDR3. Germline V gene sequence: CDR1 SEHNR, CDR2 FQNEAQ (reference sequence). The CDR3 is CASSHRDRGDTQYF. The CDR3 DNA reads TGTGCCAGCAGCCACCGGGACAGGGGGGATACGCAGTATTTT. The whole variable domain, remainder taken from reference TRBV7-9 and TRBJ2-3, is DTGVSQNPRHKITKRGQNVTFRCDPISEHNRLYWYRQTLGQGPEFLTYFQNEAQLEKSRLLSDRFSAERPKGSFSTLEIQRTEQGDSAMYLCASSHRDRGDTQYFGPGTRLTVL.

This clonotype was seen once. This chain connects TRBV4-2 to TRBJ1-4, with a weak D call TRBD1 (5 bases). This CDR3 has 15 residues. Germline CDR1 reads LGHNA; CDR2 reads YNFKEQ. The germline V and J ends were trimmed by 6 bases and 5 bases, with 16 bases remaining between them. The CDR3 sequence: CASSSEGVANEKLFF. The DNA of the CDR3 is TGTGCCAGCAGTTCAGAAGGGGTGGCCAATGAAAAACTGTTTTTT.

The chain is built from TRBV27 and TRBJ2-3, with D unclear. V gave up 6 bases and J gave up 1 base, with 17 bases separating them. The CDR3 consists of 16 residues. Germline CDR1 is MNHEY and CDR2 is SMNVEV (reference sequence). CDR3 protein: CASRIGPLIGTDTQYF. The CDR3 DNA reads as TGTGCCAGCAGAATCGGGCCTCTCATCGGCACAGATACGCAGTATTTT.

V is TRBV7-9 and J is TRBJ2-1; D unresolved. With 6 bases removed from V and 8 bases from J, the gap between germline ends came to 11 bases. From germline, CDR1 is SEHNR and CDR2 FQNEAQ (reference sequence). There are 12 residues in the CDR3. The CDR3 DNA reads as TGTGCCAGCAGGTTCCTAGGAGATGAGCAGTTCTTC. Amino acid sequence: CASRFLGDEQFF.

This clonotype was counted only a few times. The J gene is TRBJ2-5, the V gene TRBV6-2 or TRBV6-3, with TRBD2 matching 7 bases. CDR3 length: 15 residues. V shed 6 bases and J 5 bases; nucleotides not matched to a gene: 12. From germline, CDR1 is MNHEY and CDR2 SVGEGT. The CDR3 protein is CASSDPGTTSETQYF. In nucleotides, the CDR3 is TGTGCCAGCAGCGACCCCGGGACTACGTCGGAGACCCAGTACTTC.

The CDR3 reads CASSLRGIDEQFF. The CDR3 bases are TGTGCCAGCAGTTTAAGGGGGATTGATGAGCAGTTCTTC. The chain uses TRBV28 and TRBJ2-1; D may be TRBD1 (6 bases). V was cut by 2 bases and J by 8 bases, with 10 bases left in between. CDR3 length equals 13 residues. CDR1 MDHEN and CDR2 SYDVKM come from the germline V gene.

V is TRBV7-8 and J is TRBJ1-1; 7 nucleotides line up with TRBD1. Trimming cost V 5 bases and J 5 bases; bases outside gene matches: 17. Germline loops: CDR1 SGHVS, CDR2 FQNEAQ. The CDR3 covers 17 residues. CDR3 region: CASSPSGGAWDRTEAFF. DNA of the CDR3: TGTGCCAGCAGCCCGTCAGGGGGTGCATGGGACCGTACTGAAGCTTTCTTT.

This clonotype was observed a few times. The chain recombines TRBV5-6 with TRBJ2-3; D might be TRBD1 or TRBD2, each matching 5 bases. V dropped 0 bases and J dropped 1 base, with 18 bases sitting between them. Germline CDR1 is SGHDT and CDR2 is YYEEEE. The CDR3 runs to 18 residues. CDR3 sequence reads: CASSLGARLRDGTDTQYF. CDR3 DNA: TGTGCCAGCAGCTTGGGGGCCCGACTCAGGGACGGCACAGATACGCAGTATTTT.

J is TRBJ2-3 and V is TRBV4-1, with 14 nucleotides matching TRBD2. The CDR3 loop spans 17 amino acids. Germline values: CDR1 MGHRA, CDR2 YSYEKL. After removal of 5 bases from V and 4 bases from J, the junction contained 8 bases not matched to a gene. The CDR3 here is CASSTTGLAGGSDTQYF. The CDR3 nucleotides read TGCGCCAGCAGCACCACCGGACTAGCGGGGGGCTCAGATACGCAGTATTTT.

This rearrangement joins TRBV30 to TRBJ2-7; 9 nucleotides line up with TRBD1. The ends lost 3 bases at V and 2 bases at J; junction bases unmatched: 5. This CDR3 spans 14 amino acids. CDR1 is GTSNPN, CDR2 SVGIG, per germline (reference sequence). The CDR3 here is CAWRETGGTYEQYF. CDR3 DNA sequence: TGTGCCTGGAGGGAGACAGGGGGTACCTACGAGCAGTACTTC.

The rearrangement uses TRBV5-1 and TRBJ2-5; 11 nucleotides align to TRBD2. CDR1 SGHRS and CDR2 YFSETQ come from the germline V gene. The V gene end was trimmed by 4 bases and the J gene end by 4 bases; junction bases not matched to a gene: 12. This CDR3 is built from 17 residues. The CDR3 sequence is CASSPLGLAGTRETQYF. In nucleotides, the CDR3 is TGCGCCAGCAGCCCACTTGGACTAGCGGGTACACGAGAGACCCAGTACTTC.

In this sample, this clonotype turned up a few times. In DNA, the CDR3 is TGCAGCGTTGAACGGGGCCCTTCCTACAATGAGCAGTTCTTC. The encoded protein is CSVERGPSYNEQFF. The chain has TRBV29-1 and TRBJ2-1; the D gene could be TRBD1 or TRBD2 (5 bases each). In germline, CDR1 is SQVTM, CDR2 ANQGSEA. The CDR3 has 14 residues. The V and J ends lost 2 bases and 1 base respectively, with 9 bases between them.

This clonotype appeared many times. The rearrangement joins TRBV4-2 to TRBJ2-1; 11 positions match TRBD2. The CDR3 extends over 17 amino acids. In germline, CDR1 is LGHNA, CDR2 YNFKEQ. V gave up 0 bases and J gave up 8 bases; unmatched junction bases: 9. The CDR3 is CASSQDTLAGGWDEQFF. As DNA, the CDR3 is TGTGCCAGCAGCCAAGATACCCTAGCGGGGGGTTGGGATGAGCAGTTCTTC.

This clonotype was found once. This chain links TRBV12-3 or TRBV12-4 with TRBJ2-3; TRBD1 aligns across 9 bases. The CDR3 covers 16 residues. Trimming at V came to 3 bases and at J to 4 bases, leaving 8 bases not matched to a gene. CDR3 protein: CASSLGGTGTADTQYF. The CDR3, as DNA: TGTGCCAGCAGTTTGGGGGGGACAGGGACCGCAGATACGCAGTATTTT.

The V gene is TRBV28, the J gene TRBJ2-2, with 9 bases fitting TRBD1. Per the germline V gene, CDR1 is MDHEN and CDR2 is SYDVKM. The CDR3 consists of 17 residues. V trimming: 4 bases; J trimming: 3 bases; junction bases outside the gene matches: 9. The CDR3 DNA follows: TGTGCCAGCAGTTCCAGCCGGGACAGGGTTTACACCGGGGAGCTGTTTTTT. Amino acid sequence: CASSSSRDRVYTGELFF. Drawing the rest from reference TRBV28 and TRBJ2-2, the complete variable domain is DVKVTQSSRYLVKRTGEKVFLECVQDMDHENMFWYRQDPGLGLRLIYFSYDVKMKEKGDIPEGYSVSREKKERFSLILESASTNQTSMYLCASSSSRDRVYTGELFFGEGSRLTVL.

This chain links TRBV28 with TRBJ2-7; a weak D match, TRBD1 (6 bases). V was trimmed by 6 bases and J by 6 bases, leaving 12 bases between them. This CDR3 is built from 12 residues. CDR1 MDHEN and CDR2 SYDVKM come from the germline V gene. The CDR3 DNA follows: TGTGCCAGCAGGTCACAGGGACGCGAGCAGTACTTC. This translates into CASRSQGREQYF.

This clonotype has more than one count but fewer than ten. The chain combines TRBV25-1 with TRBJ1-2; 8 bases map to TRBD1. Looked up from germline, CDR1 is MGHDK and CDR2 is SYGVNS. There are 15 residues in the CDR3. The trim removed 2 bases at V and 4 bases at J, leaving 6 bases unmatched. The CDR3 bases are TGTGCCAGCAGTGAACCAGGGGGCCGCGGCTATGGCTACACCTTC. Translating it yields CASSEPGGRGYGYTF.

This chain connects TRBV6-2 or TRBV6-3 to TRBJ1-1, with 7 bases fitting TRBD1. CDR1 and CDR2 from the germline V gene are MNHEY and SVGEGT. J lost 6 bases, V lost 2 bases, and 3 bases had no gene match. The CDR3 runs to 13 residues. CDR3 amino acids: CASSYATGPEAFF. CDR3 DNA: TGTGCCAGCAGTTACGCGACAGGGCCTGAAGCTTTCTTT.

There are a few counts of this clonotype. J is TRBJ2-5 and V is TRBV20-1; D not resolved. The CDR3 spans 9 residues. Per the germline V gene, CDR1 is DFQATT and CDR2 is SNEGSKA (reference sequence). V was clipped by 6 bases and J by 5 bases, with 4 bases between them. In DNA, the CDR3 is TGCAGTGCCGGGGAGACCCAGTACTTC. Translation gives CSAGETQYF.

The chain employs TRBV20-1 and TRBJ2-3, with 10 bases that match TRBD2. After removal of 3 bases from V and 1 base from J, the junction contained 10 bases not matched to a gene. The length of the CDR3 is 17 residues. From germline, CDR1 is DFQATT and CDR2 SNEGSKA (reference sequence). The CDR3 coding sequence is TGCAGTGCTAGTAAGGGGTCAAGCGGGGGGGGCACAGATACGCAGTATTTT. Translation gives CSASKGSSGGGTDTQYF.

Details on this clonotype: One end of the junction does not line up with germline, which may come from a read error. The chain couples TRBV4-3 to TRBJ2-3; possibly TRBD1 or TRBD2 for D (7 bases each). This CDR3 has 17 amino acids. Germline V gives CDR1 LGHNA, CDR2 YSLEER. CDR3 DNA sequence: TGCGCCAGCAGTCAAGATAGAAGTCAGGGGGAGGGAGATACGCAGTATTTT. It codes for CASSQDRSQGEGDTQYF.

The rearrangement links TRBV20-1 to TRBJ1-5, with 7 bases lining up with TRBD1. This CDR3 is 17 amino acids long. Unmatched junction bases numbered 11, after V lost 0 bases and J lost 3 bases. Germline CDR1 DFQATT, CDR2 SNEGSKA (reference sequence). CDR3 residues: CSARDPRSGTVNQPQHF. The CDR3 nucleotides are TGCAGTGCTAGAGACCCCAGATCGGGGACAGTCAATCAGCCCCAGCATTTT.

The rearrangement joins TRBV6-6 to TRBJ2-3, with TRBD2 matching over 8 bases. This CDR3 is built from 15 residues. Germline CDR1 and CDR2: MNHNY and SVGAGI (reference sequence). Trimming at V came to 6 bases and at J to 1 base, leaving 6 bases not matched to a gene. For the CDR3, the DNA is TGTGCCAGCAGCCACGGGAGGGCCGGCACAGATACGCAGTATTTT. It specifies CASSHGRAGTDTQYF.

The chain uses TRBV20-1 and TRBJ2-2, with 9 bases aligning to TRBD2. Germline V gene data show CDR1 as DFQATT and CDR2 as SNEGSKA (reference sequence). The V gene end was trimmed by 1 base and the J gene end by 5 bases; junction bases not matched to a gene: 8. This CDR3 region has 16 residues. The CDR3 loop is CSARVGTSRGTGELFF. In nucleotides, the CDR3 is TGCAGTGCTAGAGTCGGGACTAGCCGGGGGACCGGGGAGCTGTTTTTT.

V gene TRBV10-3 combines with J gene TRBJ2-5; D may correspond to TRBD1 or TRBD2 (5 bases each). The V gene lost 2 bases and the J gene lost 13 bases, with 17 bases spanning the gap. This CDR3 comprises 13 residues. The germline CDR1 and CDR2 sequences are ENHRY and SYGVKD. The CDR3 DNA is TGTGCCATCAGTGAGAAGGGCGTGGGGGTATGGTACTTC. Amino acid sequence: CAISEKGVGVWYF.

This chain links TRBV20-1 with TRBJ2-7, with TRBD1 matching 12 bases. The V segment lost 6 bases and the J segment 1 base; nucleotides outside the gene matches: 4. Germline V gene lookup returns CDR1 DFQATT and CDR2 SNEGSKA (reference sequence). The CDR3 is 14 residues long. For the CDR3, the DNA is TGCAGTGCGCAGGGACAGGGGGCTTCCTACGAGCAGTACTTC. It translates to CSAQGQGASYEQYF.

This clonotype has a single count. The chain couples TRBV20-1 to TRBJ1-6; weak D call: TRBD1 (6 bases). The germline V gene encodes CDR1 DFQATT and CDR2 SNEGSKA (reference sequence). V was clipped by 1 base and J by 7 bases, with 20 bases between them. CDR3 length equals 17 residues. The CDR3 DNA reads as TGCAGTGCTAGAGTTACACAGGGTCATGCGAAAAATTCACCCCTCCACTTT. Its protein is CSARVTQGHAKNSPLHF.

This clonotype was recorded a few times. J is TRBJ2-7 and V is TRBV9; D remains ambiguous. V lost 4 bases, J lost 0 bases, and 11 bases lay in between. Germline V CDR1 and CDR2: SGDLS, YYNGEE. The CDR3 has 14 amino acids. The CDR3 loop is CASSPAPLSYEQYF. The CDR3 DNA reads as TGTGCCAGCAGCCCAGCGCCACTCTCCTACGAGCAGTACTTC.

The J gene is TRBJ1-3, the V gene TRBV4-1; D unclear. Looked up from germline, CDR1 is MGHRA and CDR2 is YSYEKL. Trimming left V 0 bases short and J 1 base short, with 10 bases between. The CDR3 runs 16 residues. In nucleotides, the CDR3 is TGCGCCAGCAGCCAAGATTCGGCCCGGTCTGGAAACACCATATATTTT. Amino acids: CASSQDSARSGNTIYF.

As for this clonotype: At one end the junction does not follow the germline gene, possibly because of a read error. V gene TRBV4-3 combines with J gene TRBJ2-1, with D uncertain. The V gene's germline CDR1 is LGHNA and CDR2 YSLEER. This CDR3 spans 13 amino acids. CDR3 coding DNA: TGCGCCAGCAGCCAAGATTGGGCGCGAGAGCGGTTCTTC. As protein: CASSQDWARERFF.

The chain has TRBV2 and TRBJ2-3, with TRBD2 matching over 9 bases. The CDR3 runs 16 residues. V dropped 4 bases and J dropped 3; count of bases not matched to a gene: 8. Germline V gives CDR1 SNHLY, CDR2 FYNNEI. CDR3 DNA sequence: TGTGCCAGCAGTGGTTTAGCGGGGGTGAGGACAGATACGCAGTATTTT. This codes for CASSGLAGVRTDTQYF.

The chain recombines TRBV4-1 with TRBJ2-1; D possibly matches TRBD1 or TRBD2 (6 bases each). The V gene lost 1 base and the J gene lost 2 bases, with 12 bases spanning the gap. Germline assignment: CDR1 MGHRA and CDR2 YSYEKL. The CDR3 totals 16 residues. Written as DNA, the CDR3 is TGCGCCAGCAGCCAAGGAAGGGGGGTGGCCTACAATGAGCAGTTCTTC. This codes for CASSQGRGVAYNEQFF.